The 19 T cell receptor beta chains in this list originate from one sample, sequenced in a study of T cell changes during pregnancy in multiple sclerosis. Repertoires were generated with immunoSEQ multiplex PCR, while TCRdb's copy carries only in-frame clones and drops some. In the table there are under 35,000 clones, approximately 81% of which are singletons. Specimen: CD8+ T cells from peripheral blood mononuclear cells, collected after pregnancy. These receptors were collected from a female donor with multiple sclerosis, enrolled in a pregnancy study.

This chain links TRBV6-5 with TRBJ1-4, with 9 positions matching TRBD1. The CDR3 totals 15 residues. J was trimmed by 7 bases and V by 5 bases; bases with no gene match: 8. Germline values: CDR1 MNHEY, CDR2 SVGAGI. DNA for the CDR3: TGTGCCAGCAGTCAGGGCACAGGGGGCAGTGAAAAACTGTTTTTT. Translated: CASSQGTGGSEKLFF.

The V call is TRBV11-2, the J call TRBJ1-1; D is perhaps TRBD1 (6 bases). The CDR3 has 13 residues. Germline V gene sequence: CDR1 SGHAT, CDR2 FQNNGV. V shed 1 base and J shed 10 bases, with 13 bases lying between them. Written as DNA, the CDR3 is TGTGCCAGCAGCTTAGGTCGGGGGGCGGGAGCTTTCTTT. Translating it yields CASSLGRGAGAFF. The entire variable domain, with the rest obtained from reference TRBV11-2 and TRBJ1-1, is as follows: EAGVAQSPRYKIIEKRQSVAFWCNPISGHATLYWYQQILGQGPKLLIQFQNNGVVDDSQLPKDRFSAERLKGVDSTLKIQPAKLEDSAVYLCASSLGRGAGAFFGQGTRLTVV.

The rearrangement links TRBV6-6 to TRBJ1-4; D remains unclear. Germline V gene lookup returns CDR1 MNHNY and CDR2 SVGAGI (reference sequence). V was cut by 8 bases and J by 4 bases, with 11 bases left in between. The CDR3 is 13 residues long. CDR3 sequence (DNA): TGTGCCAGCTCGAGAGGAATTAATGAAAAACTGTTTTTT. It translates to CASSRGINEKLFF.

The rearrangement joins TRBV7-8 to TRBJ1-1; D is perhaps TRBD1 (6 bases). The CDR3 is 14 residues long. Trimming took off 4 bases at V and 1 base at J, with 10 bases between the two ends. In germline, CDR1 is SGHVS, CDR2 FQNEAQ. CDR3 DNA: TGTGCCAGCAGCTCGGGACACCCGAACACTGAAGCTTTCTTT. It yields the protein CASSSGHPNTEAFF.

The genes are TRBV9 and TRBJ2-7; 8 bases map to TRBD1. CDR1 is SGDLS, CDR2 YYNGEE, per germline. The CDR3 extends over 16 amino acids. V shed 0 bases, J shed 7 bases, and the junction held 12 bases outside the gene matches. CDR3: CASSVGPAQGATEQYF. The DNA of the CDR3 is TGTGCCAGCAGCGTAGGCCCCGCGCAGGGGGCGACGGAGCAGTACTTC.

The V gene is TRBV6-6, the J gene TRBJ1-2, with D uncertain. CDR1 MNHNY and CDR2 SVGAGI come from the germline V gene (reference sequence). CDR3 length equals 15 residues. Trimming stripped 7 bases from V and 4 bases from J, with 19 bases between. CDR3 bases: TGTGCCAGCACCCCACTCGCCGGCGGTTCCTATGGCTACACCTTC. Protein sequence: CASTPLAGGSYGYTF.

The chain combines TRBV7-9 with TRBJ2-7, with a tentative D call TRBD1 (5 bases). CDR3 size: 13 residues. The germline V gene encodes CDR1 SEHNR and CDR2 FQNEAQ (reference sequence). Trimming took 3 bases from V and 1 from J, leaving 7 bases between them. The CDR3 DNA sequence: TGTGCCAGCAGCTTTCAGGGATCCTACGAGCAGTACTTC. Translation gives CASSFQGSYEQYF.

The gene calls are TRBV4-1 and TRBJ1-6; D not resolved. Germline CDR1 and CDR2: MGHRA and YSYEKL. Trimming left V 3 bases short and J 4 bases short, with 10 bases between. This CDR3 comprises 15 residues. CDR3 sequence (DNA): TGCGCCAGCAGCCATTCATCAGGTTATAATTCACCCCTCCACTTT. Translating gives CASSHSSGYNSPLHF.

The genes are TRBV7-8 and TRBJ2-1, with 9 bases matching TRBD2. This CDR3 comprises 16 residues. The junction had 7 bases not matched to a gene; V was cut back by 1 base and J by 6 bases. Per germline, CDR1 SGHVS and CDR2 FQNEAQ. CDR3 amino acids: CASSLGGTSSINEQFF. CDR3 nucleotide sequence: TGTGCCAGCAGCTTAGGTGGGACTAGCAGTATCAATGAGCAGTTCTTC. Drawing the rest from reference TRBV7-8 and TRBJ2-1, the complete variable domain is GAGVSQSPRYKVAKRGQDVALRCDPISGHVSLFWYQQALGQGPEFLTYFQNEAQLDKSGLPSDRFFAERPEGSVSTLKIQRTQQEDSAVYLCASSLGGTSSINEQFFGPGTRLTVL.

The chain couples TRBV15 to TRBJ1-1; D is ambiguous. The V gene's germline CDR1 is LNHNV and CDR2 YYDKDF (reference sequence). The CDR3 consists of 14 residues. Trimming removed 0 bases from V and 5 bases from J, with 10 bases in between. Written as DNA, the CDR3 is TGTGCCACCAGCAGAGAGGAGGGCCGGACTGAAGCTTTCTTT. It translates to CATSREEGRTEAFF.

V and J are TRBV4-3 and TRBJ2-7; weak D call: TRBD2 (6 bases). CDR1 is LGHNA and CDR2 is YSLEER in the germline V gene. Trimming shortened V by 0 bases and J by 0 bases, and 9 bases separated the two germline ends. The CDR3 loop spans 15 amino acids. This chain's CDR3 is CASSQDRDSSYEQYF. CDR3 DNA: TGCGCCAGCAGCCAAGACCGGGACTCCTCCTACGAGCAGTACTTC.

The genes are TRBV5-4 and TRBJ1-2; D unclear. Per the germline V gene, CDR1 is SGHNT and CDR2 is YYREEE (reference sequence). V lost 2 bases and J 7 bases, leaving 12 bases between the germline ends. The CDR3 loop spans 13 amino acids. CDR3 loop: CASSLPEWSGYTF. Here the CDR3 DNA reads TGTGCCAGCAGCTTACCGGAGTGGAGTGGCTACACCTTC.

The chain couples TRBV6-4 to TRBJ1-1; 7 nucleotides line up with TRBD1. Germline V gene sequence: CDR1 MRHNA, CDR2 SNTAGT. CDR3 size: 14 residues. V lost 4 bases to trimming and J lost 1 base; unmatched junction nucleotides: 3. The CDR3 loop is CASSAGTENTEAFF. The CDR3, as DNA: TGTGCCAGCAGTGCCGGGACAGAGAACACTGAAGCTTTCTTT.

This clone is a singleton in its sample. This chain connects TRBV4-2 to TRBJ1-3; unclear D gene. The CDR3 runs to 15 residues. CDR1 and CDR2 from the germline V gene are LGHNA and YNFKEQ. Between the trimmed V and J ends, which lost 4 bases and 2 bases, there was a span of 12 bases. The CDR3 protein is CASSLLIVAGNTIYF. CDR3 coding DNA: TGTGCCAGCAGCCTTTTAATAGTCGCTGGAAACACCATATATTTT.

V gene TRBV10-3 combines with J gene TRBJ1-2; TRBD1 agrees at 9 bases. The CDR3 loop spans 16 amino acids. J gave up 8 bases and V 2 bases, and 12 bases lay outside the gene matches. The germline gives CDR1 ENHRY, CDR2 SYGVKD. The CDR3 loop is CAISETRTGDVLGYTF. The DNA for the CDR3 is TGTGCCATCAGTGAGACTAGGACAGGGGATGTCCTCGGCTACACCTTC.

The chain carries TRBV5-4 and TRBJ2-7, with D unclear. Germline V gives CDR1 SGHNT, CDR2 YYREEE (reference sequence). There are 14 residues in the CDR3. Trimming shortened V by 0 bases and J by 1 base, and 8 bases separated the two germline ends. This CDR3 is CASSLGSQSYEQYF. In DNA, the CDR3 is TGTGCCAGCAGCTTGGGCTCACAGTCCTACGAGCAGTACTTC.

V usage is TRBV6-1 and J usage is TRBJ1-2; D uncertain. This CDR3 has 13 residues. The germline V gene encodes CDR1 MNHNS and CDR2 SASEGT. V was clipped by 11 bases and J by 1 base, with 14 bases between them. The CDR3 is CACLAGINYGYTF. CDR3 sequence (DNA): TGTGCCTGTCTGGCAGGTATTAACTATGGCTACACCTTC.

This clone was seen a handful of times. This chain joins TRBV5-8 and TRBJ2-1, with D hard to call. Trimming stripped 0 bases from V and 10 bases from J, with 14 bases between. Germline CDR1 reads SGHTS; CDR2 reads YDEGEE. The CDR3 is 14 amino acids. CDR3 region: CASSLAFGYREQFF. CDR3 sequence (DNA): TGTGCCAGCAGCTTGGCCTTCGGGTACCGAGAGCAGTTCTTC. Filled out from reference TRBV5-8 and TRBJ2-1, the complete variable domain reads EAGVTQSPTHLIKTRGQQATLRCSPISGHTSVYWYQQALGLGLQFLLWYDEGEERNRGNFPPRFSGRQFPNYSSELNVNALELEDSALYLCASSLAFGYREQFFGPGTRLTVL.

The gene calls are TRBV30 and TRBJ2-3, with D tentatively TRBD2 (5 bases). The CDR3 is 14 residues long. The germline V and J ends were trimmed by 0 bases and 4 bases, with 11 bases remaining between them. In germline, CDR1 is GTSNPN, CDR2 SVGIG (reference sequence). The CDR3 protein is CAWSVLGGPDTQYF. CDR3 nucleotide sequence: TGTGCCTGGAGTGTTTTGGGCGGGCCAGATACGCAGTATTTT.